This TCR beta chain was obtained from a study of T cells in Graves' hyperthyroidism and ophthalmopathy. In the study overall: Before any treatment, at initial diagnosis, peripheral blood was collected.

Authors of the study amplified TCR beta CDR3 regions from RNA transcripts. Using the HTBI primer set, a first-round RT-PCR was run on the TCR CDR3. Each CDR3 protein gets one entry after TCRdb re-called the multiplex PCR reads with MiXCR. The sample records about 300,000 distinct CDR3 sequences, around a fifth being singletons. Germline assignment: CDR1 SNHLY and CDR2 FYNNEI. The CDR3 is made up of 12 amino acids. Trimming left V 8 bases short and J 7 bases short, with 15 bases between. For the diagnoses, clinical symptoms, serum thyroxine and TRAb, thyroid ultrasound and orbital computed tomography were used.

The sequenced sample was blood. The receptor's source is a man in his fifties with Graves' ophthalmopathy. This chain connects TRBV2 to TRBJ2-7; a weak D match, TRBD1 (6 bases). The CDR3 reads CASGFSGEEQYF. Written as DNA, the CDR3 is TGTGCCAGCGGTTTTTCAGGGGAGGAGCAGTACTTC.